This TCR beta chain is drawn from a study of CD8 T cells in Susac syndrome. The multiple sclerosis control group comprised treatment-naive patients with stable or active relapsing-remitting disease. 0.5 to 1 ug RNA was reverse transcribed with random hexamers. The authors amplified TCR beta CDR3 across 54 Vbeta and 13 Jbeta using immunoSEQ multiplex PCR. TCRdb ran MiXCR on the immunoSEQ multiplex PCR reads and lists one entry per CDR3 protein. The sample has fewer than 80,000 distinct CDR3 sequences; approximately 94% are singletons. Source material: CD8+ T cells from PBMCs. This clonotype originated in a human donor with multiple sclerosis.

CDR3 DNA: TGTGCCAGCAGCGTTGGGGGGTGGCACCCGTTCTACAATGAGCAGTTCTTC. Its protein is CASSVGGWHPFYNEQFF. This chain joins TRBV9 and TRBJ2-1; D perhaps matches TRBD2 (6 bases). The CDR3 spans 17 residues. The germline gives CDR1 SGDLS, CDR2 YYNGEE. V lost 2 bases to trimming and J lost 3 bases, with 18 bases between them.